This T cell receptor beta chain was obtained from a study of OX40 agonist ivuxolimab in advanced cancers. General study findings and limits: CD8+ T cells showed, on average, more clonal expansion than CD4+ cells.

About this clone itself: No antigen is known for it.

Here immunoSEQ multiplex PCR was the method, and the copy in TCRdb shows in-frame clones only, minus some. Here the sample spans 20,000 to 25,000 clones, 70% to 85% being singletons. Specimen: CD4+ or CD8+ T cells sorted from blood, collected in a trial of the OX40 agonist ivuxolimab. This sequence was found in an adult with an advanced solid tumor such as melanoma, head and neck, liver or kidney cancer.

The chain's CDR3 is CASSLKGGGYEQYF. CDR3 coding DNA: TGCGCCAGCAGCTTGAAGGGGGGAGGGTACGAGCAGTACTTC. The J gene is TRBJ2-7, the V gene TRBV5-1; D may be TRBD2 (7 bases). This CDR3 region has 14 residues. The germline V gene encodes CDR1 SGHRS and CDR2 YFSETQ. Trimming shortened V by 1 base and J by 4 bases, and 12 bases separated the two germline ends.